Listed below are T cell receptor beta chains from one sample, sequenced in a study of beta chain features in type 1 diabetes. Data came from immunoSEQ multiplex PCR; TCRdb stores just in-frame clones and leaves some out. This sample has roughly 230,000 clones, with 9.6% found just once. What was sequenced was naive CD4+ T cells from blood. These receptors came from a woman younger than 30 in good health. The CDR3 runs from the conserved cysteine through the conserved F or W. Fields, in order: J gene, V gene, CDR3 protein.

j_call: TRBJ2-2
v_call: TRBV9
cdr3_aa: CASSLRGANTGELFF

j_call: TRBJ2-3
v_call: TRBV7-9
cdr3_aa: CASTRQMAGSTDTQYF

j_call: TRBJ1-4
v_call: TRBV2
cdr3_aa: CASRLGQLNEKLFF

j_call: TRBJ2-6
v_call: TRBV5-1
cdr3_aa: CASNLGSGANVLTF

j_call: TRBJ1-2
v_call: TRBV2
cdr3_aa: CASSELRGNYGYTF

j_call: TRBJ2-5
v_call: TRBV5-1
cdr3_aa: CASSAGQRKETQYF

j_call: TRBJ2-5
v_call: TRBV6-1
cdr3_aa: CASSEANGRGKQETQYF

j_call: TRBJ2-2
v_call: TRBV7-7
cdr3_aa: CASSLYSRGAAGELFF

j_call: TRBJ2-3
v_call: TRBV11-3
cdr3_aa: CASSLGRTDTQYF

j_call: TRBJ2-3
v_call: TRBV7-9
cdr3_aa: CASRRGNTDTQYF

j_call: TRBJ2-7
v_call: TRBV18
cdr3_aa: CASSPPQGAWSEQYF

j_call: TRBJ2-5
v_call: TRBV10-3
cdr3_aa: CASAGIQETQYF

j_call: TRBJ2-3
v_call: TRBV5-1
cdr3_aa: CASSFGQATDTQYF

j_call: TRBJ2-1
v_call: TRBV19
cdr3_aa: CASSSTGGWNEQFF

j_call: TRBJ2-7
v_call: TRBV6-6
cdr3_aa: CASSYWATRGVHEQYF

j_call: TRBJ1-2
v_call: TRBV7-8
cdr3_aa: CASSFSGAHGYTF

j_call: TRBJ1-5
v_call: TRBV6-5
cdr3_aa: CASTEGGKDQPQHF

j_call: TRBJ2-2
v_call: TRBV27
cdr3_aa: CASSWASLGELFF

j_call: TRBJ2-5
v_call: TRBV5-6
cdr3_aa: CASSSRREPQETQYF

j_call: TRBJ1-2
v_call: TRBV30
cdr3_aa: CAWSVPPAVANYGYTF

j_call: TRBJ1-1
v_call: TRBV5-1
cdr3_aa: CASTSPRNTEAFF

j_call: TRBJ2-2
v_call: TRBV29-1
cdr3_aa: CSVLSPLTGELFF

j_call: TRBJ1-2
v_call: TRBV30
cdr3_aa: CAWSPRGGGYGYTF

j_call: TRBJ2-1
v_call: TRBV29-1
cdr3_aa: CAVGVNEQFF

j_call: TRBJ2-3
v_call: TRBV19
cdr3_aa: CASSIRGSGGSTDTQYF

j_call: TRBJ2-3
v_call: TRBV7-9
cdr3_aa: CASSSTDTQYF

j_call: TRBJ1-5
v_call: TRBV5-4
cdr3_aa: CASSAGGTQHF

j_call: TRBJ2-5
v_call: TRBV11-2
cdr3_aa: CASSPPGLFGETQYF

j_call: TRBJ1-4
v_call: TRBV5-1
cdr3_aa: CASKPIGGEKLFF

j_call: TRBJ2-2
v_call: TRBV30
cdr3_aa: CAWSGRGHRKGGELFF

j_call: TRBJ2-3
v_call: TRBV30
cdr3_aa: CAWSVGGVTDTQYF

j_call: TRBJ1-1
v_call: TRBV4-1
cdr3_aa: CASSQPTRNTEAFF

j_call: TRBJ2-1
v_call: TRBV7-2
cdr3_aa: CASSTWTSGSYNEQFF

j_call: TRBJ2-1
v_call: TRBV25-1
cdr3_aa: CASSEHLQKRDEQFF

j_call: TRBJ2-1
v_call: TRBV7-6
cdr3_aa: CASSLQGAEQFF

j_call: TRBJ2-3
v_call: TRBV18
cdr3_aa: CASSATGGATDTQYF

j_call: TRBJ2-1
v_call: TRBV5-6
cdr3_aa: CASSPTSDFSYNEQFF

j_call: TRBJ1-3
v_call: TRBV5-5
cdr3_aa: CASSLGGSNSGNTIYF

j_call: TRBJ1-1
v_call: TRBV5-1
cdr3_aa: CASSSSGTGGSGLTEAFF

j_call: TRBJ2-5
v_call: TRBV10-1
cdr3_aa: CASSEEYQETQYF

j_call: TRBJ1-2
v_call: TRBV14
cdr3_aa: CASSQDLAYGYTF

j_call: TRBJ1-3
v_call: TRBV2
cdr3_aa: CASSENRPSSGNTIYF

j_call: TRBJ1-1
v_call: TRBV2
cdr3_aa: CASTRSASAAGKGVLNTEAFF

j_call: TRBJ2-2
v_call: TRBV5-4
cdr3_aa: CASSLPGTSGTGELFF

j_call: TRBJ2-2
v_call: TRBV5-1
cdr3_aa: CASSLAVPENTGELFF

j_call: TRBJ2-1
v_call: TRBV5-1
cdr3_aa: CASSLGRGGYNEQFF

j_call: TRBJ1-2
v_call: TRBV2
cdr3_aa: CASERTGGYGYTF

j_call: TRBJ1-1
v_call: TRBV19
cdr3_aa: CASSWRGTEAFF

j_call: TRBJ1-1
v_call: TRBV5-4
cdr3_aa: CASSLGGGDTEAFF